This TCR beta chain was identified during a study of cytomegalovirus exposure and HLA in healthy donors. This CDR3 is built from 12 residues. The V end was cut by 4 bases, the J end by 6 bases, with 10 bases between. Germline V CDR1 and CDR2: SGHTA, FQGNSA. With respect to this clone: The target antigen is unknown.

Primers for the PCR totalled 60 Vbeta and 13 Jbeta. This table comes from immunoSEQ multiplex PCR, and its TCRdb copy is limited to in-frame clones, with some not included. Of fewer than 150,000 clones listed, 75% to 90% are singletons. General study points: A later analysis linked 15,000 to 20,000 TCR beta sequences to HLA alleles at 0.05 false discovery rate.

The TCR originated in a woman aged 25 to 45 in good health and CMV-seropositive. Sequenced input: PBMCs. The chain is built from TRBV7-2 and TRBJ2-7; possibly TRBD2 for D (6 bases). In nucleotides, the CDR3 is TGTGCCAGCAGCTCGGGACTTTTCGAGCAGTACTTC. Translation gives CASSSGLFEQYF.